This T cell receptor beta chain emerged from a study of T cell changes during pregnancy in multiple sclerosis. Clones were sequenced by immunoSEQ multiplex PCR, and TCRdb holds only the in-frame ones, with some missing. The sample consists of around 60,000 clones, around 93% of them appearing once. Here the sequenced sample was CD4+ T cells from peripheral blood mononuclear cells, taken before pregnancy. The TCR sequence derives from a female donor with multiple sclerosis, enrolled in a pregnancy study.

DNA for the CDR3: TGTGCCAGCAGCCTCGGGGACTCCTCCTACGAGCAGTACTTC. Protein sequence: CASSLGDSSYEQYF. The rearrangement uses TRBV11-2 and TRBJ2-7; D possibly corresponds to TRBD2 (6 bases). CDR1 is SGHAT, CDR2 FQNNGV, per germline. The CDR3 runs 14 residues. V gave up 5 bases and J gave up 0 bases, with 11 bases separating them.